This T cell receptor (beta chain) was retrieved from a study of identical twins. Study observations and caveats: Fewer insertions characterized abundant cord blood beta clonotypes, whereas memory repertoires showed none.

One entry per CDR3 protein results from TCRdb running MiXCR on the 5' RACE reads. The top ten clones hold 4% to 5.5% of a sample with 600,000 to 700,000 distinct CDR3 sequences, 21% of them seen once. Germline-derived CDR1 and CDR2 are SEHNR and FQNEAQ (reference sequence). The trim removed 2 bases at V and 10 bases at J, leaving 3 bases unmatched. The CDR3 loop spans 14 amino acids. About this clonotype: Its antigen is as yet unknown.

This same sample was also part of a study on T cells expressing NK-cell markers. In that study: Of the CD8+ T cell pool in about 6 donors, roughly 1.0-8% was accounted for by dominant NKG2C+ clonotypes.

The sequencing input was PBMCs. The clonotype comes from a woman under 30 in good health. This chain uses TRBV7-9 with TRBJ2-1; 12 positions match TRBD2. CDR3 bases: TGTGCCAGCAGCTTAACTAGCGGGAGGAGGGAGCAGTTCTTC. Amino acid sequence: CASSLTSGRREQFF.